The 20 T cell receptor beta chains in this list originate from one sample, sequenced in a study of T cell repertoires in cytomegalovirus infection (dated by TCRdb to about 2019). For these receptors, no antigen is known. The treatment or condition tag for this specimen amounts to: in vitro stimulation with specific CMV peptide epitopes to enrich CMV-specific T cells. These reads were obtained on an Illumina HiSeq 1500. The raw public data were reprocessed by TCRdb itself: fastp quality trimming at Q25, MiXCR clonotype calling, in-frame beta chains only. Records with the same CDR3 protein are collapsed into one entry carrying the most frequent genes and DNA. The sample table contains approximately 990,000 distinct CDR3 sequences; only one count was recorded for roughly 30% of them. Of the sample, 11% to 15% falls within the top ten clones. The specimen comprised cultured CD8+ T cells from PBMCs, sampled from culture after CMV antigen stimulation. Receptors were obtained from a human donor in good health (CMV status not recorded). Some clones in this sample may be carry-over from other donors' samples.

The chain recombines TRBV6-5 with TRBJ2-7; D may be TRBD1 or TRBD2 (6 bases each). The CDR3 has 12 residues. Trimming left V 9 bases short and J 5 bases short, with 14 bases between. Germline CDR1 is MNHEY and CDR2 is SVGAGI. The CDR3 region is CARLGGQDEQYV. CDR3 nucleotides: TGTGCCAGGCTGGGGGGCCAGGACGAGCAGTACGTC.

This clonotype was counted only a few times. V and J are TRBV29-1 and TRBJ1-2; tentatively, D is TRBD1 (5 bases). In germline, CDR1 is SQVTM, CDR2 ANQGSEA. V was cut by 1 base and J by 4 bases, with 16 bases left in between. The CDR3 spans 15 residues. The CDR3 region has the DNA TGCAGCGTTGAAGTCCCCGGACAACAATTCTATGGCTACACCTTC. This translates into CSVEVPGQQFYGYTF.

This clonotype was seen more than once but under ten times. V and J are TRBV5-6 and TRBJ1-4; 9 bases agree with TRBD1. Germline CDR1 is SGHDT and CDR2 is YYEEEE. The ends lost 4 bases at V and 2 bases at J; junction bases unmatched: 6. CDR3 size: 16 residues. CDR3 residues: CASSTGTGRTNEKLFF. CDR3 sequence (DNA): TGTGCCAGCAGCACCGGGACAGGGAGGACTAATGAAAAACTGTTTTTT.

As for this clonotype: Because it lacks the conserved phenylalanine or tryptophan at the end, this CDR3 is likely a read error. CDR3 sequence: CAVPGETQYL. For the CDR3, the DNA is TGTGCCGTCCCCGGCGAGACCCAGTACCTC. The chain is built from TRBV2 and TRBJ2-5; D gene uncertain. The germline V and J ends were trimmed by 11 bases and 5 bases, with 9 bases remaining between them. From germline, CDR1 is SNHLY and CDR2 FYNNEI. The CDR3 runs 10 residues.

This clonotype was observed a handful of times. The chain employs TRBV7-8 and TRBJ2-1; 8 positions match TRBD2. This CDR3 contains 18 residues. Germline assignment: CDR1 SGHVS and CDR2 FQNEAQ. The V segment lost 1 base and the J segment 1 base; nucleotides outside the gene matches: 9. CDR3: CASSLVWGSGTSYNEQFF. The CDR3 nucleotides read TGTGCCAGCAGCTTAGTTTGGGGTAGCGGGACTTCCTACAATGAGCAGTTCTTC. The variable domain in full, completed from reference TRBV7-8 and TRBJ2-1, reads GAGVSQSPRYKVAKRGQDVALRCDPISGHVSLFWYQQALGQGPEFLTYFQNEAQLDKSGLPSDRFFAERPEGSVSTLKIQRTQQEDSAVYLCASSLVWGSGTSYNEQFFGPGTRLTVL.

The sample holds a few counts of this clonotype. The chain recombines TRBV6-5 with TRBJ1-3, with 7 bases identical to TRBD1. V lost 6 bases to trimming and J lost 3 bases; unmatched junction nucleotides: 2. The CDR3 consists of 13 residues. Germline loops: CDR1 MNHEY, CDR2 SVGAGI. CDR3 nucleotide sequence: TGTGCCAGCAGCCACAGGGGTGGAAACACCATATATTTT. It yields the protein CASSHRGGNTIYF.

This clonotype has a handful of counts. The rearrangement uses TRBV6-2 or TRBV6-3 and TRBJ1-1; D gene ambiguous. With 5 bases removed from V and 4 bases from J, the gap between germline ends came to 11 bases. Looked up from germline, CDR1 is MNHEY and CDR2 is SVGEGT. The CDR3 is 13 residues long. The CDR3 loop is CASSLMGATEAFF. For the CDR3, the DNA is TGTGCCAGCAGTCTTATGGGTGCCACTGAAGCTTTCTTT.

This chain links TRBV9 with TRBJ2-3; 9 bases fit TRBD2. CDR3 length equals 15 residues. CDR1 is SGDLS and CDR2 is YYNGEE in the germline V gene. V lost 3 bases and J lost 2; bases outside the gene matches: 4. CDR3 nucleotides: TGTGCCAGCAGCGCATCTAGCGGGGTCACAGATACGCAGTATTTT. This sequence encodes CASSASSGVTDTQYF.

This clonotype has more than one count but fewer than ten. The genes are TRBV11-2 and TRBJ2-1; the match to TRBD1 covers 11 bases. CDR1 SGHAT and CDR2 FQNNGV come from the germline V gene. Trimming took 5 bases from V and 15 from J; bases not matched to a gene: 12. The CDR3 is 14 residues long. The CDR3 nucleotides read TGTGCCAGCAGCCTGGGACAGGGGGTAATAAGTCGGTTCTTC. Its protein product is CASSLGQGVISRFF.

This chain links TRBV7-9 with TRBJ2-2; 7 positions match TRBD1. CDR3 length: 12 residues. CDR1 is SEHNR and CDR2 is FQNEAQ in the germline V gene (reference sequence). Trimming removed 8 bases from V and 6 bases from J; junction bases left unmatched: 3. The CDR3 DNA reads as TGTGCCAGCCGAGGGGGCCCCGGGGAGCTGTTTTTT. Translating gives CASRGGPGELFF.

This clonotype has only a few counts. The CDR3 nucleotides are TGTGCCAGCACCCTGACAGGGCTGGGCGAGACCCAGTACTTC. Translating gives CASTLTGLGETQYF. V is TRBV6-6 and J is TRBJ2-5, with 7 bases matching TRBD1. V lost 7 bases and J lost 5; bases outside the gene matches: 10. The CDR3 is made up of 14 amino acids. Germline assignment: CDR1 MNHNY and CDR2 SVGAGI (reference sequence).

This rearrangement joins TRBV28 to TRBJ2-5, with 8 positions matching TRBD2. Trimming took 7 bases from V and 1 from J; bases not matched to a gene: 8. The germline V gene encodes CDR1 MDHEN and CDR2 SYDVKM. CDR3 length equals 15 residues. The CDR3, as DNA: TGTGCCAGCACCATCCTCGGGGGGGCCCAAGAGACCCAGTACTTC. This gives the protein CASTILGGAQETQYF.

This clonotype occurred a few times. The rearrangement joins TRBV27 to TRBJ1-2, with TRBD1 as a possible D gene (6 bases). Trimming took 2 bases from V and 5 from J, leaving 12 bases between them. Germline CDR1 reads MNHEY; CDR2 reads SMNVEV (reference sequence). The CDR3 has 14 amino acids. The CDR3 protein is CASSLVQTGYGYTF. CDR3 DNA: TGTGCCAGCAGTTTAGTCCAGACAGGTTATGGCTACACCTTC.

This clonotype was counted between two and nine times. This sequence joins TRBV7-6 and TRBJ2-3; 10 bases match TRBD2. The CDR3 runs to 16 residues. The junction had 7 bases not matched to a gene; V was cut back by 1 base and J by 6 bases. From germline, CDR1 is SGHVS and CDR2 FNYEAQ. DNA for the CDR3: TGTGCCAGCAGCTTAGTCCGAGCGGGGGGGCTGGATACGCAGTATTTT. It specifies CASSLVRAGGLDTQYF.

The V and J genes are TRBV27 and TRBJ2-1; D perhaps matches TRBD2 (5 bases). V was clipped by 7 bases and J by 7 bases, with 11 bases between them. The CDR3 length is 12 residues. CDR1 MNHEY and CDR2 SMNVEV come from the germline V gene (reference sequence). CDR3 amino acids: CASKEGWNEQFF. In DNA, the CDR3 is TGTGCCAGCAAAGAGGGTTGGAATGAGCAGTTCTTC.

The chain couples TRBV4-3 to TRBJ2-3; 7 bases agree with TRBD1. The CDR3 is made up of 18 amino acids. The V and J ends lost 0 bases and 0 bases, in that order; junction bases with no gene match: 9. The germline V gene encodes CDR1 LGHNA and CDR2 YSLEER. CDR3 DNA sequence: TGCGCCAGCAGCCAAGAAGCCGGGGACAGCCCGAGCACAGATACGCAGTATTTT. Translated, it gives CASSQEAGDSPSTDTQYF.

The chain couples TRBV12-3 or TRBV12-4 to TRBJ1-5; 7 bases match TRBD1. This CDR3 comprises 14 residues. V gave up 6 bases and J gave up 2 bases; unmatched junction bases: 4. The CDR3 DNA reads TGTGCCAGCAGACTTGACAGGGGCAATCAGCCCCAGCATTTT. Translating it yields CASRLDRGNQPQHF.

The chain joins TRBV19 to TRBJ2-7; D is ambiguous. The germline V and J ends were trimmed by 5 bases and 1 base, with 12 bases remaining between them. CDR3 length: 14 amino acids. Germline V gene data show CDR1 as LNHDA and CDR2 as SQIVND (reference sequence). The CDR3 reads CASSPGLGSYEQYV. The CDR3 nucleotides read TGTGCCAGTAGTCCCGGCCTAGGGTCCTACGAGCAGTACGTC.

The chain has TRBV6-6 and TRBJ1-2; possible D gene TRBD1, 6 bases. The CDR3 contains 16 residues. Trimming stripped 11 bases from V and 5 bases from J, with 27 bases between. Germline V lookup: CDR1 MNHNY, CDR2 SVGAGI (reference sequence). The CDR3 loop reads CAASPGVGLTNYGYTF. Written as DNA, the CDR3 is TGTGCCGCTTCCCCAGGGGTCGGGTTGACAAATTATGGCTACACCTTC.

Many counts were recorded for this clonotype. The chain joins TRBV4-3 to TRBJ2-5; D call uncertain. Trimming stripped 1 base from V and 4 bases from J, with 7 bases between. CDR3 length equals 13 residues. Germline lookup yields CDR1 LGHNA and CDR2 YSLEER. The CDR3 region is CASSQGMIETQYF. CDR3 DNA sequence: TGCGCCAGCAGCCAAGGAATGATAGAGACCCAGTACTTC.